This TCR beta chain was recorded in a study of T cells expressing NK-cell markers. In the study overall: Source material for TCR beta repertoires consisted of sorted CD3+CD56+NKG2C+, CD3+CD56+NKG2C- and CD3+CD56-NKG2C+ T cells. HCMV seropositivity characterized seven of the eight sequenced donors, and seronegativity one.

Points from the study as a whole: HCMV specificity of the expanded NKG2C+ T cell clones stayed unclear. The CD3+CD56-NKG2C+ fraction of several donors was also led by these clonotypes.

In regard to this clonotype: What it recognizes is unknown.

After re-calling the 5' RACE reads, TCRdb lists one entry per CDR3 protein, DNA absent. The sample table sets out 300,000 or so distinct CDR3 sequences. CDR3 size: 16 residues. In germline, CDR1 is SEHNR, CDR2 FQNEAQ (reference sequence). The rearrangement joins TRBV7-9 to TRBJ1-3; the TRBD1 assignment by TCRdb is unverifiable without DNA. The sample taken for sequencing was blood T cells: a sorted CD56 or NKG2C T cell subset, CD4+ or CD8+ T cells, or bulk PBMC T cells (not recorded which). This clonotype was sampled from a woman between 18 and 70 years old in good health. CDR3 amino acids: CASSITQGSSGNTIYF.